Listed below are T cell receptor beta chains from one sample, sequenced in a study of blood T cell repertoires in COVID-19. TCRdb's copy holds only in-frame clones and misses some; the assay was immunoSEQ multiplex PCR. Here the sample spans some 80,000 clones, approximately 86% being singletons. The sample taken for sequencing was peripheral blood. The receptor source for this set is a man of 80 years or more with active or convalescent COVID-19. The CDR3 runs from the conserved cysteine through the conserved F or W. D genes are given only for firm matches. Rows may omit the clone size; those that give it use once, few, many or a size class.

clone size | J gene | D gene | V gene | CDR3 protein | CDR3 DNA
. | TRBJ1-1 | . | TRBV4-1 | CASSQGRTEAFF | TGCGCCAGCAGCCAAGGTCGCACTGAAGCTTTCTTT
. | TRBJ2-1 | . | TRBV24-1 | CATSGDWSYNEQFF | TGTGCCACCAGTGGGGACTGGTCCTACAATGAGCAGTTCTTC
. | TRBJ2-2 | . | TRBV7-2 | CASSRQGFSQDTGELFF | TGTGCCAGCAGCCGGCAGGGGTTTTCGCAGGACACCGGGGAGCTGTTTTTT
. | TRBJ1-6 | TRBD1 | TRBV10-3 | CAISEGGRGNSPLHF | TGTGCCATCAGTGAAGGGGGCAGGGGCAATTCACCCCTCCACTTT
. | TRBJ1-1 | . | TRBV19 | CASSPHRVLNTEAFF | TGTGCCAGTAGTCCCCACAGGGTTCTCAACACTGAAGCTTTCTTT
. | TRBJ1-3 | . | TRBV6-1 | CASSERGRNTIYF | TGTGCCAGCAGTGAAAGGGGCCGAAACACCATATATTTT
. | TRBJ1-3 | TRBD1 | TRBV30 | CAWSSRTGYSGNTIYF | TGTGCCTGGAGTTCCCGGACAGGGTACTCTGGAAACACCATATATTTT
. | TRBJ2-1 | TRBD2 | TRBV2 | CASSEERTSGSNNEQFF | TGTGCCAGCAGTGAAGAGAGGACTAGCGGATCCAACAATGAGCAGTTCTTC
. | TRBJ2-2 | TRBD1 | TRBV3-1/TRBV3-2 | CASSQEDRAGELFF | TGTGCCAGCAGCCAAGAGGACAGGGCCGGGGAGCTGTTTTTT
. | TRBJ1-6 | . | TRBV19 | CASIHTGVGSPLHF | TGTGCCAGTATTCACACGGGAGTGGGGTCACCCCTCCACTTT
. | TRBJ2-3 | TRBD2 | TRBV7-2 | CASSPNRAGVDTQYF | TGTGCCAGCAGCCCCAACCGGGCGGGAGTTGATACGCAGTATTTT
. | TRBJ1-2 | . | TRBV4-2 | CASSQLAGYGYTF | TGTGCCAGCAGCCAACTAGCGGGGTATGGCTACACCTTC
. | TRBJ2-2 | . | TRBV19 | CASKQEGVEELFF | TGTGCCAGTAAGCAGGAGGGTGTGGAGGAGCTGTTTTTT
. | TRBJ1-1 | . | TRBV6-1 | CASSDFGAVNTEAFF | TGTGCCAGCAGTGATTTCGGTGCGGTGAACACTGAAGCTTTCTTT
once | TRBJ2-1 | TRBD2 | TRBV29-1 | CSFHLAGVSYNEQFF | TGCAGCTTTCACCTGGCGGGGGTCTCCTACAATGAGCAGTTCTTC
once | TRBJ1-6 | . | TRBV30 | CAWSVQSSYNSPLHF | TGTGCCTGGAGTGTACAGAGCTCCTATAATTCACCCCTCCACTTT
. | TRBJ1-1 | . | TRBV3-1/TRBV3-2 | CASSQYTGKTEAFF | TGTGCCAGCAGCCAATATACAGGGAAAACTGAAGCTTTCTTT
once | TRBJ2-5 | . | TRBV21-1 | CASRRLLTARTQYF | TGTGCCAGCAGAAGGCTTCTCACAGCACGGACCCAGTACTTC
. | TRBJ1-2 | TRBD1 | TRBV3-1/TRBV3-2 | CASSQPGTVPNYGYTF | TGTGCCAGCAGCCAACCCGGGACAGTCCCTAACTATGGCTACACCTTC
. | TRBJ2-1 | TRBD1 | TRBV3-1/TRBV3-2 | CASSHGTDSYNEQFF | TGTGCCAGCAGCCACGGGACAGACTCCTACAATGAGCAGTTCTTC
few | TRBJ1-2 | TRBD1 | TRBV19 | CASSITGGSGYTF | TGTGCCAGTAGTATAACAGGGGGCTCTGGCTACACCTTC
once | TRBJ2-1 | . | TRBV4-1 | CASSLSEGDNEQFF | TGCGCCAGCAGCCTAAGTGAGGGGGACAATGAGCAGTTCTTC
. | TRBJ1-2 | . | TRBV19 | CASSIGAKPVLDGYTF | TGTGCCAGTAGTATAGGCGCCAAACCCGTCCTAGATGGCTACACCTTC
. | TRBJ2-3 | . | TRBV9 | CASSLPTDTQYF | TGTGCCAGCAGCCTTCCCACAGATACGCAGTATTTT
. | TRBJ2-1 | . | TRBV7-2 | CASSLEAAPYNEQFF | TGTGCCAGCAGCTTAGAAGCGGCCCCCTACAATGAGCAGTTCTTC
. | TRBJ1-2 | TRBD1 | TRBV19 | CASSPLRGTVYGYTF | TGTGCCAGTAGTCCGCTAAGGGGGACAGTCTATGGCTACACCTTC
. | TRBJ1-4 | . | TRBV19 | CASTSGGAPGEKLFF | .
few | TRBJ1-2 | . | TRBV19 | CASSPGDFYGYTF | TGTGCCAGTAGTCCCGGGGACTTCTATGGCTACACCTTC
. | TRBJ1-6 | . | TRBV27 | CASSRTRWGDSPLHF | TGTGCCAGCAGCCGAACCCGTTGGGGCGATTCACCCCTCCACTTT
. | TRBJ1-3 | . | TRBV19 | CASSSGGAGNTIYF | TGTGCCAGTAGTTCGGGGGGCGCTGGAAACACCATATATTTT
few | TRBJ2-3 | TRBD2 | TRBV12-5 | CASGPSGRIDTQYF | TGTGCTAGCGGCCCTAGCGGGAGAATAGATACGCAGTATTTT
. | TRBJ2-6 | . | TRBV15 | CATSRDNSGANVLTF | TGTGCCACCAGCAGAGATAACTCTGGGGCCAACGTCCTGACTTTC
. | TRBJ2-1 | . | TRBV29-1 | CSVLADPLYNEQFF | TGCAGCGTGTTAGCGGATCCTCTCTACAATGAGCAGTTCTTC
. | TRBJ1-3 | . | TRBV5-1 | CASSLVGTSSGNTIYF | TGCGCCAGCAGCTTGGTTGGGACTAGCTCTGGAAACACCATATATTTT
. | TRBJ1-4 | . | TRBV7-9 | CASSPRLAEKLFF | TGTGCCAGCAGCCCACGATTGGCAGAAAAACTGTTTTTT
. | TRBJ1-2 | TRBD1 | TRBV5-1 | CASSPGGQLEDYGYTF | TGCGCCAGCAGCCCCGGGGGACAGCTAGAGGACTATGGCTACACCTTC
. | TRBJ2-2 | . | TRBV7-9 | CASSLLQGTGELFF | TGTGCCAGCAGCTTACTGCAGGGTACCGGGGAGCTGTTTTTT
. | TRBJ1-1 | . | TRBV10-3 | CAISRGGEVYTEAFF | TGTGCCATCAGTCGGGGGGGGGAGGTCTACACTGAAGCTTTCTTT
few | TRBJ1-4 | TRBD1 | TRBV7-8 | CASSSGTGGLGTNEKLFF | TGTGCCAGCAGTTCCGGGACAGGGGGCTTAGGAACTAATGAAAAACTGTTTTTT
. | TRBJ2-5 | . | TRBV19 | CASSMGHVGTQYF | TGTGCCAGTAGTATGGGACACGTAGGGACCCAGTACTTC
. | TRBJ1-1 | TRBD1 | TRBV5-1 | CASSGNRGHDTEAFF | TGCGCCAGCAGCGGAAACAGGGGGCACGACACTGAAGCTTTCTTT
few | TRBJ2-1 | TRBD2 | TRBV19 | CASSITSGRRDEQFF | TGTGCCAGTAGTATCACTAGCGGGAGGCGGGATGAGCAGTTCTTC
. | TRBJ1-5 | . | TRBV19 | CASSAQVNQPQHF | TGTGCCAGTAGTGCACAGGTCAATCAGCCCCAGCATTTT
. | TRBJ2-2 | TRBD2 | TRBV5-1 | CASRTGTSGGIGELFF | TGCGCCAGCAGGACGGGGACTAGCGGGGGGATCGGGGAGCTGTTTTTT
. | TRBJ1-3 | . | TRBV29-1 | CSVGDSSGNTIYF | TGCAGCGTTGGAGACAGCTCTGGAAACACCATATATTTT
. | TRBJ2-1 | . | TRBV19 | CASSNTANNEQFF | TGTGCCAGTAGCAATACAGCCAACAATGAGCAGTTCTTC
. | TRBJ1-2 | TRBD1 | TRBV18 | CASSPDRVLVYGYTF | TGTGCCAGCTCACCGGACAGGGTGTTAGTCTATGGCTACACCTTC
. | TRBJ1-4 | . | TRBV18 | CASHTLATNEKLFF | TGTGCCAGCCACACGCTAGCAACTAATGAAAAACTGTTTTTT
once | TRBJ1-3 | . | TRBV3-1/TRBV3-2 | CASSFRQTGLQNTIYF | TGTGCCAGCAGCTTTAGACAAACAGGGTTACAAAACACCATATATTTT
. | TRBJ2-4 | TRBD2 | TRBV5-1 | CASSRLAGENIQYF | TGCGCCAGCAGCCGACTAGCGGGGGAAAACATTCAGTACTTC
. | TRBJ2-3 | TRBD2 | TRBV19 | CASSPRTSASTDTQYF | TGTGCCAGTAGTCCACGGACTAGCGCTAGCACAGATACGCAGTATTTT
. | TRBJ1-1 | TRBD1 | TRBV5-1 | CASSLADREKAFF | TGCGCCAGCAGCTTGGCGGACAGGGAGAAAGCTTTCTTT
. | TRBJ1-4 | . | TRBV7-2 | CASSLASQGINEKLFF | TGTGCCAGCAGCTTAGCGTCTCAGGGGATAAATGAAAAACTGTTTTTT
. | TRBJ1-1 | . | TRBV5-1 | CASSLGQMNTEAFF | TGCGCCAGCAGCTTGGGGCAAATGAACACTGAAGCTTTCTTT
. | TRBJ1-5 | . | TRBV19 | CASSRGELTNQPQHF | TGTGCCAGTAGTCGGGGGGAACTTACCAATCAGCCCCAGCATTTT
. | TRBJ1-2 | . | TRBV11-2 | CASSLRGLNFF | TGTGCCAGCAGCTTAAGAGGGTTAAATTTCTTC
. | TRBJ1-1 | . | TRBV11-3 | CASSLAGGDTEAFF | TGTGCCAGCAGCTTAGCAGGAGGTGACACTGAAGCTTTCTTT
. | TRBJ2-2 | TRBD2 | TRBV7-9 | CASSLGPAGVSGELFF | TGTGCCAGCAGCTTAGGCCCCGCGGGAGTCAGCGGGGAGCTGTTTTTT
. | TRBJ2-2 | TRBD2 | TRBV30 | CACPRWREALNTGELFF | TGTGCCTGTCCTCGGTGGCGGGAGGCCCTTAACACCGGGGAGCTGTTTTTT
. | TRBJ1-1 | . | TRBV5-1 | CASSLPPQSLNTEAFF | TGCGCCAGCAGCTTGCCCCCACAGAGTCTGAACACTGAAGCTTTCTTT